A selection of T cell receptor beta chains follows, all from one sample in a study of blood T cell repertoires in COVID-19. TCRdb's table, derived via immunoSEQ multiplex PCR, lists solely in-frame clones and lacks some. The profile shows about 45,000 clones, around 80% of them singletons. Sequenced material: peripheral blood. The receptor source for this set is a human donor in a cohort sampled during active COVID-19. Both conserved end residues are part of each CDR3. A D gene is named only where the DNA matches it firmly. Expanded clones get a size class; other rows say once, few or many, or leave the size out.

TRBD2 | TRBJ2-1 | TRBV5-1 | NA | TGCGCCAGCAGCTTGGGACTAGCGGGGGTTAATGAGCAGTTCTTC | CASSLGLAGVNEQFF
NA | TRBJ1-1 | TRBV5-5 | NA | TGTGCCAGCAGCTACGCTGGCGGGGGGAACACTGAAGCTTTCTTT | CASSYAGGGNTEAFF
NA | TRBJ2-1 | TRBV6-2/TRBV6-3 | NA | TGTGCCAGCAGTTCCCCGGGACACAGGTTTGATGAGCAGTTCTTC | CASSSPGHRFDEQFF
NA | TRBJ2-5 | TRBV19 | NA | TGTGCCAGTAGTATGGGTAGGGAGGAGACCCAGTACTTC | CASSMGREETQYF
TRBD1 | TRBJ2-1 | TRBV27 | NA | TGTGCCAGCAGATTGGGCAGGGGGCTATATGAGCAGTTCTTC | CASRLGRGLYEQFF
NA | TRBJ2-3 | TRBV10-3 | NA | TGTGCCATCAGTGATGGGCCCGTTAGCACAGATACGCAGTATTTT | CAISDGPVSTDTQYF
TRBD1 | TRBJ1-4 | TRBV5-1 | NA | TGCGCCAGCAGCTTGGGGGGACAGGGAGAAAAACTGTTTTTT | CASSLGGQGEKLFF
NA | TRBJ2-3 | TRBV7-8 | NA | TGTGCCAGCAGCCCACAGGTCATCTCCACAGATACGCAGTATTTT | CASSPQVISTDTQYF
TRBD2 | TRBJ2-1 | TRBV18 | few | TGTGCCAGCTCACCAGGTCCTAGCGGGCATAATGAGCAGTTCTTC | CASSPGPSGHNEQFF
NA | TRBJ1-2 | TRBV24-1 | few | TGTGCCACCAGTGACCTGAACAGCCTTTATGGCTACACCTTC | CATSDLNSLYGYTF
TRBD1 | TRBJ1-4 | TRBV3-1/TRBV3-2 | NA | TGTGCCAGCAGCCAAAGACAGGGTATCGGGGGTAATGAAAAACTGTTTTTT | CASSQRQGIGGNEKLFF
TRBD1 | TRBJ2-7 | TRBV6-5 | NA | TGTGCCAGCAGTTACGACAGGGAAAGAAACGAGCAGTACTTC | CASSYDRERNEQYF
TRBD1 | TRBJ2-1 | TRBV7-9 | NA | TGTGCCAGCAGCGCATCAGGGGGCGATGAGCAGTTCTTC | CASSASGGDEQFF
TRBD1 | TRBJ1-1 | TRBV18 | NA | TGTGCCAGCTCAGCACAGGGGCTGGAGGCTTTCTTT | CASSAQGLEAFF
TRBD1 | TRBJ2-2 | TRBV7-8 | NA | TGTGCCAGCAGAAAGACAGGGGGCGCACGGACCGGGGAGCTGTTTTTT | CASRKTGGARTGELFF
NA | TRBJ1-1 | TRBV28 | NA | TGTGCCAGCAGTTTATGGGGGCCCACTGAAGCTTTCTTT | CASSLWGPTEAFF
NA | TRBJ2-2 | TRBV5-8 | NA | TGTGCCAGCAGTTTGTACTCCGGGGAGCTGTTTTTT | CASSLYSGELFF
TRBD1 | TRBJ1-2 | TRBV19 | NA | TGTGCCAGTAGCGTCCACCTCCGGGACAGGAATGGCTACACCTTC | CASSVHLRDRNGYTF
TRBD2 | TRBJ2-5 | TRBV6-2/TRBV6-3 | once | TGTGCCAGCAGTTACGGCCTAGCGGGGAACCAAGAGACCCAGTACTTC | CASSYGLAGNQETQYF
NA | TRBJ1-1 | TRBV12-3/TRBV12-4 | NA | TGTGCCAGCTCTGGGGGGATCAACACTGAAGCTTTCTTT | CASSGGINTEAFF
NA | TRBJ2-5 | TRBV23-1 | few | TGCGCCAGCAGTCCGCAGCGGGTGGGGAAACAAGAGACCCAGTACTTC | CASSPQRVGKQETQYF
NA | TRBJ1-1 | TRBV19 | NA | TGTGCCAGTAGTGCGGGGGCCCAGGGTGGCACTGAAGCTTTCTTT | CASSAGAQGGTEAFF
NA | TRBJ1-4 | TRBV4-1 | once | TGCGCCAGCAGCCAAGATGACGGAGCGGGAGCAGGGGAAAAACTGTTTTTT | CASSQDDGAGAGEKLFF
NA | TRBJ2-2 | TRBV27 | NA | TGTGCCAGCAGTTTTGTCAGGGGGAACACCGGGGAGCTGTTTTTT | CASSFVRGNTGELFF
NA | TRBJ1-2 | TRBV27 | NA | TGTGCCAGCAGTTTAAACGCAGGGCCCAACTATGGCTACACCTTC | CASSLNAGPNYGYTF
NA | TRBJ2-5 | TRBV30 | NA | TGTGCCTGGACCCCCCTCAGGAACCAAGAGACCCAGTACTTC | CAWTPLRNQETQYF
TRBD1 | TRBJ1-5 | TRBV20-1 | NA | TGCAGTGCTAGTACAGGGGGTGGCAATCAGCCCCAGCATTTT | CSASTGGGNQPQHF
NA | TRBJ2-3 | TRBV24-1 | NA | TGTGCCACCAGGTCCAGGACTAGCACAGATACGCAGTATTTT | CATRSRTSTDTQYF
NA | TRBJ2-1 | TRBV11-2 | NA | TGTGCCAGCAGCTTGTACGGGGGTGAAGGGAATGAGCAGTTCTTC | CASSLYGGEGNEQFF
NA | TRBJ2-5 | TRBV15 | few | TGTGCCACCAGCAGAGTTTCCAGGGGAGGGGAGACCCAGTACTTC | CATSRVSRGGETQYF
NA | TRBJ1-2 | TRBV4-3 | NA | TGCGCCAGCAGCCAAGATCTAACAGGCACTGGTTATGGCTACACCTTC | CASSQDLTGTGYGYTF
NA | TRBJ2-5 | TRBV21-1 | NA | TGTGCCAGCAGCAAAGATTTAGGGGGCCGGGAGACCCAGTACTTC | CASSKDLGGRETQYF
TRBD1 | TRBJ1-3 | TRBV5-4 | NA | TGTGCCAGCACCCCCGGCAGGGGGCTTGGAAACACCATATATTTT | CASTPGRGLGNTIYF
TRBD1 | TRBJ1-1 | TRBV18 | once | TGTGCCAGCTCACCAGCCGGGACAGGGGGAAAGAACACTGAAGCTTTCTTT | CASSPAGTGGKNTEAFF
TRBD1 | TRBJ2-7 | TRBV5-1 | NA | TGCGCCAGCAGCTGGACAGGGGGCTCATACGAGCAGTACTTC | CASSWTGGSYEQYF
NA | TRBJ2-7 | TRBV12-5 | NA | TGTGCTAGTGGTTTGGTACCTCGAGACAGGCTATACGAGCAGTACTTC | CASGLVPRDRLYEQYF
NA | TRBJ1-1 | TRBV5-1 | once | TGCGCCAGCAGCGTCAGTGGTGAAGCTTTCTTT | CASSVSGEAFF
NA | TRBJ1-5 | TRBV6-2/TRBV6-3 | NA | TGTGCCAGCAGTTACGGGGGGTCGCACAATCAGCCCCAGCATTTT | CASSYGGSHNQPQHF
TRBD1 | TRBJ1-1 | TRBV10-1 | NA | TGCGCCAGCACTGGGGGACAGAGGAACACTGAAGCTTTCTTT | CASTGGQRNTEAFF
NA | TRBJ2-3 | TRBV20-1 | once | TGCAGTGCTAGTCCGGGACTCCTAGATACGCAGTATTTT | CSASPGLLDTQYF
NA | TRBJ1-2 | TRBV29-1 | NA | TGCAGCGTTGAAGAGGACTCTGGCTACACCTTC | CSVEEDSGYTF
TRBD2 | TRBJ2-1 | TRBV25-1 | few | TGTGCCAGCAGTACCCTAGCGGGGTATAAAGGCGATGAGCAGTTCTTC | CASSTLAGYKGDEQFF
NA | TRBJ1-2 | TRBV14 | NA | TGTGCCAGCAGCCAAGAGGGCCGTAACTATGGCTACACCTTC | CASSQEGRNYGYTF
TRBD1 | TRBJ1-2 | TRBV30 | NA | TGTGCCTGGACCGCGGGACAGGGGATAACTAACTATGGCTACACCTTC | CAWTAGQGITNYGYTF
NA | TRBJ2-5 | TRBV7-8 | NA | TGTGCCAGCAGCTTAGAACGCGATGTCAAGACCCAGTACTTC | CASSLERDVKTQYF
NA | TRBJ2-6 | TRBV2 | NA | TGTGCCAGCAGTCTGACAGGAAGCGGGGCCAACGTCCTGACTTTC | CASSLTGSGANVLTF
TRBD2 | TRBJ2-5 | TRBV5-1 | NA | TGCGCCAGCAGCTTGGATGTAGCGGGGGGGCCAGAGACCCAGTACTTC | CASSLDVAGGPETQYF